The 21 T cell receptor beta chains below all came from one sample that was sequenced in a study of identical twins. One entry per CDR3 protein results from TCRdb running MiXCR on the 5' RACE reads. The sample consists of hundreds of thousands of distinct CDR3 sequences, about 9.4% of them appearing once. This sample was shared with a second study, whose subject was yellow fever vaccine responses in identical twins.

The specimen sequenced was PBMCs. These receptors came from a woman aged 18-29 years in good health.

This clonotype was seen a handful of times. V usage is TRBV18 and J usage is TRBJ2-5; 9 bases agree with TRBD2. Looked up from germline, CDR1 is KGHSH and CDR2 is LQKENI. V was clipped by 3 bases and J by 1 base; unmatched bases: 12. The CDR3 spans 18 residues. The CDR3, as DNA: TGTGCCAGCTCACCCCTCCCCGCTAGCGGGGCCCTCCAAGAGACCCAGTACTTC. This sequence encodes CASSPLPASGALQETQYF.

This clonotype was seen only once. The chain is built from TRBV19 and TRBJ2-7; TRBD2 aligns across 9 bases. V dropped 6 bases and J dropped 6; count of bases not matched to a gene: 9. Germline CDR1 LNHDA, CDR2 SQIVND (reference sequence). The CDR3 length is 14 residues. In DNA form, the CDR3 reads TGTGCCAGTAGGAGCCATAGCGGGAGATCCGAGCAGTACTTC. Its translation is CASRSHSGRSEQYF. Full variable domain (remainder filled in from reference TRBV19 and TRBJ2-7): DGGITQSPKYLFRKEGQNVTLSCEQNLNHDAMYWYRQDPGQGLRLIYYSQIVNDFQKGDIAEGYSVSREKKESFPLTVTSAQKNPTAFYLCASRSHSGRSEQYFGPGTRLTVT.

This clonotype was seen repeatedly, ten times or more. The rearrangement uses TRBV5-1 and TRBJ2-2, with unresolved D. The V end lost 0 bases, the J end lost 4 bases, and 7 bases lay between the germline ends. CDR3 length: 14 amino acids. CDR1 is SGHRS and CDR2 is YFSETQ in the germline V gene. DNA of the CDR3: TGCGCCAGCAGCTTGGTCTACGCCACCGGGGAGCTGTTTTTT. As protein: CASSLVYATGELFF.

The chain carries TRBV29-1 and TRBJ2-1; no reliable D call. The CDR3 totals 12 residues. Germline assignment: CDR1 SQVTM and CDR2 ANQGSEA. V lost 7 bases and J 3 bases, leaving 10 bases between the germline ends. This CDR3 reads CSGVLHYNEQFF. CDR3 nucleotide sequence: TGCAGCGGCGTACTCCACTACAATGAGCAGTTCTTC.

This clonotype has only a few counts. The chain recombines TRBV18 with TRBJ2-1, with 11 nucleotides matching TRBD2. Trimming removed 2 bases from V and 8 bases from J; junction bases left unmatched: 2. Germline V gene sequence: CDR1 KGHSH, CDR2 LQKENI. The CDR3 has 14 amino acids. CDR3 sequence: CASSPLAGGHEQFF. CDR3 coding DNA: TGTGCCAGCTCACCATTAGCGGGAGGGCATGAGCAGTTCTTC.

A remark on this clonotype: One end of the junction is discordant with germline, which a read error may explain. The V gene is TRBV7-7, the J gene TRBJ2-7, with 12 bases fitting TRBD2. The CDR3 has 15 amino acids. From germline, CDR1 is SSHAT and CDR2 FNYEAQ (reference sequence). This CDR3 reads CASSRLAGAPYEQYF. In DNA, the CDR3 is TGTGCTAGCAGCCGACTAGCGGGAGCCCCCTACGAGCAGTACTTC.

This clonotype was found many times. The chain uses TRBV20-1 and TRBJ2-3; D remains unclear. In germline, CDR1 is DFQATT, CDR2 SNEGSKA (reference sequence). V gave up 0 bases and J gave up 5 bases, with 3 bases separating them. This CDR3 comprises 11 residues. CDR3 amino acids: CSAREVDTQYF. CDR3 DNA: TGCAGTGCTAGAGAGGTAGATACGCAGTATTTT.

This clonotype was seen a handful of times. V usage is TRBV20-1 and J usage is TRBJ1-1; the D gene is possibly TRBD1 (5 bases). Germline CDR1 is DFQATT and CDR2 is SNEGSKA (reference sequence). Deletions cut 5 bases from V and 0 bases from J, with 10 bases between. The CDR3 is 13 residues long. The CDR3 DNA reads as TGCAGTGCTGGGGACGGATTGAACACTGAAGCTTTCTTT. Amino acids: CSAGDGLNTEAFF.

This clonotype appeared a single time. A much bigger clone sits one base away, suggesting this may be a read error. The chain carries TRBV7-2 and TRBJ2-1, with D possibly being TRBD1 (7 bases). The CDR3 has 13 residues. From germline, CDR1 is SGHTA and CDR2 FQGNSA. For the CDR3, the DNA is TGTGCCAGCAGCTTAGGCGGGACAGTCGAGCACTTCTTC. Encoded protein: CASSLGGTVEHFF.

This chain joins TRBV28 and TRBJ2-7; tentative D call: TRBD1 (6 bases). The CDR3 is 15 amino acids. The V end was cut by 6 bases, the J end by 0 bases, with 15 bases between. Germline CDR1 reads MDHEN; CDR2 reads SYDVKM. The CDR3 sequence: CASSSTGSGSYEQYF. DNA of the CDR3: TGTGCCAGCAGCAGTACAGGGTCGGGCTCCTACGAGCAGTACTTC.

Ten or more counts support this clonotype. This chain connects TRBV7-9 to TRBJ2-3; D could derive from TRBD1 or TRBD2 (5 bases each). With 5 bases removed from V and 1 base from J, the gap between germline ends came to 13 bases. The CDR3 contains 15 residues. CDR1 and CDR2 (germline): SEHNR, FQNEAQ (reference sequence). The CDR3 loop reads CASSRRGGGTDTQYF. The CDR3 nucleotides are TGTGCCAGCAGCAGACGGGGCGGAGGCACAGATACGCAGTATTTT.

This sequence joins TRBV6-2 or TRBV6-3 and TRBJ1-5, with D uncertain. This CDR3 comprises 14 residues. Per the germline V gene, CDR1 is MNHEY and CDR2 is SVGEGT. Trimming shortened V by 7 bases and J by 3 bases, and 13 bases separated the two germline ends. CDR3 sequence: CASTTRRYNQPQHF. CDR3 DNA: TGTGCCAGCACCACCCGACGGTACAATCAGCCCCAGCATTTT.

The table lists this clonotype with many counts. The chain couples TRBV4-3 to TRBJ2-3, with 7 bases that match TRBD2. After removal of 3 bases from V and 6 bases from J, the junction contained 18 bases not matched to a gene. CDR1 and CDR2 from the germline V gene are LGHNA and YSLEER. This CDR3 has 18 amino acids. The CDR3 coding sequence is TGCGCCAGCAGCCAGGAGATCGGTCAAGCGGGAAGGTTGGATACGCAGTATTTT. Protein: CASSQEIGQAGRLDTQYF.

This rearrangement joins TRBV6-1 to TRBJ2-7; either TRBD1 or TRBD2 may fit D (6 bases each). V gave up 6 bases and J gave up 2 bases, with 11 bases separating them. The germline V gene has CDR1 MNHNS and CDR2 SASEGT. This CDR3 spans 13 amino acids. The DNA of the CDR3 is TGTGCCAGCAGGCGAGGGGGGACCTACGAGCAGTACTTC. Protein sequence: CASRRGGTYEQYF.

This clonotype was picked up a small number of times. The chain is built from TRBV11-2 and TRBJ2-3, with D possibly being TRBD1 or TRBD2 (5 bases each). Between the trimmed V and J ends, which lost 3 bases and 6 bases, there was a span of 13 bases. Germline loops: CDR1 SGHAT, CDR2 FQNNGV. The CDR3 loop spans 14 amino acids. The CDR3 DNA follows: TGTGCCAGCAGCTTGTCACGAGGGGTCGATACGCAGTATTTT. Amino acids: CASSLSRGVDTQYF.

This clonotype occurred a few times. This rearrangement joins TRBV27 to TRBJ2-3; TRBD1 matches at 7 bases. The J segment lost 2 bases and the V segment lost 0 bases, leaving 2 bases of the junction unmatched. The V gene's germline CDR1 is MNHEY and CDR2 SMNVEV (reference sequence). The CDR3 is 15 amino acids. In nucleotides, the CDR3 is TGTGCCAGCAGTTTATCGACAGGGTTCACAGATACGCAGTATTTT. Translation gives CASSLSTGFTDTQYF.

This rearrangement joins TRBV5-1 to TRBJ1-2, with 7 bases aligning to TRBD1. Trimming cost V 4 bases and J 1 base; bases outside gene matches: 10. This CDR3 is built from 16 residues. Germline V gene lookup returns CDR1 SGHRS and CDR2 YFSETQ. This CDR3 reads CASSADRDSYNYGYTF. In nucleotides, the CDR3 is TGCGCCAGCAGCGCCGACCGGGACAGCTATAACTATGGCTACACCTTC. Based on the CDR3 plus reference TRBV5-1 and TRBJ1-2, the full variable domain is KAGVTQTPRYLIKTRGQQVTLSCSPISGHRSVSWYQQTPGQGLQFLFEYFSETQRNKGNFPGRFSGRQFSNSRSEMNVSTLELGDSALYLCASSADRDSYNYGYTFGSGTRLTVV.

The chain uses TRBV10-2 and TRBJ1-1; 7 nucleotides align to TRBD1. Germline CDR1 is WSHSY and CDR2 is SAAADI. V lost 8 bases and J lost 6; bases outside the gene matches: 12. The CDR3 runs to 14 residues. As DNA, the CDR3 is TGCGCCAGCCAGACCCCGACAGGGTCCCCTGAAGCTTTCTTT. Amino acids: CASQTPTGSPEAFF.

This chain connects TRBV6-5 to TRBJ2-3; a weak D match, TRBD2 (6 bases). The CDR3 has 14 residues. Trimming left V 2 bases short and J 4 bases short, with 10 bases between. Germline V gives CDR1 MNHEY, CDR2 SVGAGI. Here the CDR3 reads CASSYPTGADTQYF. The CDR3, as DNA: TGTGCCAGCAGTTACCCTACGGGGGCAGATACGCAGTATTTT.

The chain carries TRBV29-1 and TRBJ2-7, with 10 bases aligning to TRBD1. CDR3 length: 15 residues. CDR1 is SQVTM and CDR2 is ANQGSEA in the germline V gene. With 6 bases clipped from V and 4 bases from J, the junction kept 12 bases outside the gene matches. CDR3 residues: CSVKGGQGDWYEQYF. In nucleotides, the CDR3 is TGCAGCGTCAAAGGCGGACAGGGGGATTGGTACGAGCAGTACTTC.

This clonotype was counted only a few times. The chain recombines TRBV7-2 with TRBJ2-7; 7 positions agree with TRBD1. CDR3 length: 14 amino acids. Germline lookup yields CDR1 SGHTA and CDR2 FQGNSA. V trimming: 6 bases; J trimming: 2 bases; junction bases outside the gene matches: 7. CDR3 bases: TGTGCCAGCAGGCGAACGACAGGGCCCTACGAGCAGTACTTC. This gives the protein CASRRTTGPYEQYF.